These 26 T cell receptor beta chains were all obtained from the same sample, sequenced in a study of PD-1 blockade in classical Hodgkin lymphoma. The method was immunoSEQ multiplex PCR; TCRdb's version includes in-frame clones alone and lacks a portion of them. Of about 15,000 clones detected, around 84% appear once; the ten largest clones hold approximately 0.8%. Time point in this sample: newly diagnosed, previously untreated cHL patient sample. Researchers used magnetic negative selection to pull out pure CD4+ T cells from thawed PBMCs. Sequenced input: CD4+ T cells from blood. The origin of the receptors is a human donor with classical Hodgkin lymphoma.

The V and J genes are TRBV27 and TRBJ2-1; 9 bases map to TRBD1. The germline V gene encodes CDR1 MNHEY and CDR2 SMNVEV (reference sequence). The V and J ends lost 3 bases and 7 bases, in that order; junction bases with no gene match: 10. The CDR3 runs to 16 residues. CDR3 sequence reads: CASSLITGTGRNEQFF. In DNA, the CDR3 is TGTGCCAGCAGTTTGATAACCGGGACAGGGCGGAATGAGCAGTTCTTC.

V usage is TRBV2 and J usage is TRBJ1-1, with D unresolved. The CDR3 has 14 amino acids. CDR1 is SNHLY, CDR2 FYNNEI, per germline. Trimming cost V 10 bases and J 0 bases, with 15 bases left between them. CDR3: CATRTQNMNTEAFF. In nucleotides, the CDR3 is TGTGCCACCAGGACCCAAAACATGAACACTGAAGCTTTCTTT. The full variable domain, rest sourced from reference TRBV2 and TRBJ1-1, is EPEVTQTPSHQVTQMGQEVILRCVPISNHLYFYWYRQILGQKVEFLVSFYNNEISEKSEIFDDQFSVERPDGSNFTLKIRSTKLEDSAMYFCATRTQNMNTEAFFGQGTRLTVV.

The gene calls are TRBV19 and TRBJ2-1, with D possibly TRBD1 on 5 matching bases. This CDR3 has 16 amino acids. Germline-derived CDR1 and CDR2 are LNHDA and SQIVND (reference sequence). Trimming took 1 base from V and 5 from J, leaving 15 bases between them. The CDR3, as DNA: TGTGCCAGTAGTATAGTCGGCAGGGTCATCAACAATGAGCAGTTCTTC. Translating gives CASSIVGRVINNEQFF.

The chain uses TRBV5-1 and TRBJ2-3; D not resolved. Germline V gene sequence: CDR1 SGHRS, CDR2 YFSETQ. Trimming removed 4 bases from V and 2 bases from J, with 14 bases in between. The CDR3 has 15 residues. DNA for the CDR3: TGCGCCAGCAGCCTCAATAACCCATCCACAGATACGCAGTATTTT. Its protein is CASSLNNPSTDTQYF.

The chain couples TRBV19 to TRBJ2-7, with D possibly being TRBD2 (6 bases). This CDR3 region has 14 residues. The V gene's germline CDR1 is LNHDA and CDR2 SQIVND (reference sequence). V gave up 3 bases and J gave up 0 bases, with 9 bases separating them. CDR3 loop: CASSMVGGSYEQYF. The DNA of the CDR3 is TGTGCCAGTAGTATGGTGGGGGGCTCCTACGAGCAGTACTTC.

J is TRBJ2-1 and V is TRBV7-2; D is possibly TRBD2 (5 bases). CDR1 is SGHTA and CDR2 is FQGNSA in the germline V gene. Between the trimmed V and J ends, which lost 4 bases and 0 bases, there was a span of 10 bases. CDR3 length equals 15 residues. This chain's CDR3 is CASSSLGSSYNEQFF. The CDR3 bases are TGTGCCAGCAGCTCCTTGGGGAGCTCCTACAATGAGCAGTTCTTC.

The gene calls are TRBV29-1 and TRBJ2-1; D possibly corresponds to TRBD2 (5 bases). This CDR3 spans 13 amino acids. V was pared by 4 bases and J by 4 bases, with 11 bases between. Germline CDR1 reads SQVTM; CDR2 reads ANQGSEA. The CDR3 nucleotides are TGCAGCGTTGTGGAGCGGAGTTACAATGAGCAGTTCTTC. The encoded protein is CSVVERSYNEQFF.

The chain is built from TRBV28 and TRBJ2-7, with D unresolved. V dropped 6 bases and J dropped 0 bases, with 9 bases sitting between them. Germline V lookup: CDR1 MDHEN, CDR2 SYDVKM. The CDR3 contains 13 residues. The CDR3 protein is CASSQVISYEQYF. The CDR3, as DNA: TGTGCCAGCAGCCAGGTCATCTCCTACGAGCAGTACTTC.

The gene calls are TRBV5-4 and TRBJ2-3; D possibly matches TRBD1 or TRBD2 (5 bases each). V lost 4 bases, J lost 1 base, and 16 bases lay in between. The CDR3 loop spans 16 amino acids. Germline loops: CDR1 SGHNT, CDR2 YYREEE (reference sequence). The CDR3 nucleotides are TGTGCCAGCAGCCGAGGGACGGCACCTCGCACAGATACGCAGTATTTT. Translating gives CASSRGTAPRTDTQYF.

This chain joins TRBV11-3 and TRBJ2-5; 11 bases are a match to TRBD2. From germline, CDR1 is SGHNT and CDR2 YENEEA. Unmatched junction bases numbered 13, after V lost 5 bases and J lost 5 bases. The CDR3 is 17 amino acids. CDR3 region: CASSPGVAGGPEETQYF. Written as DNA, the CDR3 is TGTGCCAGCAGCCCGGGGGTAGCGGGAGGGCCTGAGGAGACCCAGTACTTC.

J is TRBJ2-7 and V is TRBV18, with 10 bases that match TRBD1. Germline V gene sequence: CDR1 KGHSH, CDR2 LQKENI. V lost 1 base to trimming and J lost 6 bases; unmatched junction nucleotides: 6. This CDR3 is 15 amino acids long. The DNA of the CDR3 is TGTGCCAGCTCACCACAAGGGACAGGGGTAAGCGAGCAGTACTTC. Protein sequence: CASSPQGTGVSEQYF. Complete variable domain (other parts from reference TRBV18 and TRBJ2-7): NAGVMQNPRHLVRRRGQEARLRCSPMKGHSHVYWYRQLPEEGLKFMVYLQKENIIDESGMPKERFSAEFPKEGPSILRIQQVVRGDSAAYFCASSPQGTGVSEQYFGPGTRLTVT.

The gene calls are TRBV27 and TRBJ2-1, with TRBD2 as a possible D gene (6 bases). The CDR3 is made up of 14 amino acids. Germline loops: CDR1 MNHEY, CDR2 SMNVEV (reference sequence). Trimming removed 6 bases at V and 8 bases at J, with 17 bases between. Written as DNA, the CDR3 is TGTGCCAGCAGCACGGGACTCAGGGAGGATGAGCAGTTCTTC. This translates into CASSTGLREDEQFF.

This clone was detected once. This chain links TRBV5-1 with TRBJ2-6; 9 bases are shared with TRBD2. This CDR3 region has 18 residues. Per the germline V gene, CDR1 is SGHRS and CDR2 is YFSETQ. The J segment lost 3 bases and the V segment lost 0 bases, leaving 7 bases of the junction unmatched. CDR3 residues: CASSLVPAGGRGANVLTF. The DNA for the CDR3 is TGCGCCAGCAGCTTGGTACCAGCGGGAGGTCGTGGGGCCAACGTCCTGACTTTC.

CDR3 nucleotides: TGTGCCAGCAGCTCCCGACAGGGTGACGGGGAGCTGTTTTTT. It codes for CASSSRQGDGELFF. This rearrangement joins TRBV11-1 to TRBJ2-2; TRBD1 aligns across 7 bases. V shed 4 bases, J shed 7 bases, and the junction held 6 bases outside the gene matches. Germline assignment: CDR1 SGHAT and CDR2 FQDESV (reference sequence). The CDR3 totals 14 residues.

In its sample, this clone was seen once. V gene TRBV4-3 combines with J gene TRBJ2-1; 13 nucleotides match TRBD2. The CDR3 runs to 19 residues. Trimming at V came to 2 bases and at J to 4 bases, leaving 11 bases not matched to a gene. Germline V gene sequence: CDR1 LGHNA, CDR2 YSLEER. Written as DNA, the CDR3 is TGCGCCAGCAGCCAAATACTAGCGGGAGGGTCATTCCTATACAATGAGCAGTTCTTC. This encodes CASSQILAGGSFLYNEQFF.

The rearrangement links TRBV5-1 to TRBJ2-1; TRBD2 agrees at 9 bases. This CDR3 comprises 14 residues. The V gene's germline CDR1 is SGHRS and CDR2 YFSETQ. The V and J ends lost 4 bases and 5 bases, in that order; junction bases with no gene match: 4. In DNA form, the CDR3 reads TGCGCCAGCAGCGTCTTAGCGGGAGACAATGAGCAGTTCTTC. This sequence encodes CASSVLAGDNEQFF.

This rearrangement joins TRBV7-9 to TRBJ2-1; no definite D call. Germline assignment: CDR1 SEHNR and CDR2 FQNEAQ (reference sequence). The CDR3 has 13 residues. V was shortened by 1 base and J by 7 bases, with 8 bases between the two germline ends. The CDR3 loop reads CASSLEAANEQFF. DNA for the CDR3: TGTGCCAGCAGCTTAGAGGCAGCTAATGAGCAGTTCTTC.

The CDR3 reads CASSLGGTIGTSKNIQYF. The CDR3 DNA reads as TGTGCCAGCAGCTTAGGGGGGACAATCGGGACTTCCAAAAACATTCAGTACTTC. The V gene is TRBV7-2, the J gene TRBJ2-4; D could derive from TRBD1 or TRBD2 (6 bases each). Trimming stripped 1 base from V and 2 bases from J, with 18 bases between. CDR1 SGHTA and CDR2 FQGNSA come from the germline V gene. This CDR3 comprises 18 residues.

This clone was recorded only once. V is TRBV29-1 and J is TRBJ2-1; maybe TRBD2 (6 bases). There are 17 residues in the CDR3. Germline CDR1 reads SQVTM; CDR2 reads ANQGSEA. The V end lost 0 bases, the J end lost 1 base, and 16 bases lay between the germline ends. The CDR3 nucleotides are TGCAGCGTTGAAGACTCTAAGGGCGGGGTGTCCTACAATGAGCAGTTCTTC. This gives the protein CSVEDSKGGVSYNEQFF.

This clone was seen more than once but under ten times. The genes are TRBV7-2 and TRBJ1-2; D unresolved. The germline CDR1 and CDR2 sequences are SGHTA and FQGNSA. CDR3 length: 12 amino acids. The V gene lost 5 bases and the J gene lost 9 bases, with 13 bases spanning the gap. For the CDR3, the DNA is TGTGCCAGCAGCCCCCGGTTCGGCAGCTACACCTTC. Translating gives CASSPRFGSYTF.

This chain links TRBV6-5 with TRBJ2-2, with 8 bases fitting TRBD2. CDR3 size: 16 residues. Trimming cost V 2 bases and J 1 base; bases outside gene matches: 3. Germline CDR1 reads MNHEY; CDR2 reads SVGAGI. CDR3 bases: TGTGCCAGCAGTTACCAAGCGGGGGTGAACACCGGGGAGCTGTTTTTT. It is translated as CASSYQAGVNTGELFF.

This clone was detected a few times. The chain carries TRBV18 and TRBJ1-2; D not resolved. The CDR3 has 12 amino acids. The V end lost 3 bases, the J end lost 9 bases, and 11 bases lay between the germline ends. Germline CDR1 and CDR2: KGHSH and LQKENI. CDR3 sequence (DNA): TGTGCCAGCTCACCGGACCCACCAAGCTACACCTTC. Translated: CASSPDPPSYTF. Looking up the rest from reference TRBV18 and TRBJ1-2 gives the full variable domain: NAGVMQNPRHLVRRRGQEARLRCSPMKGHSHVYWYRQLPEEGLKFMVYLQKENIIDESGMPKERFSAEFPKEGPSILRIQQVVRGDSAAYFCASSPDPPSYTFGSGTRLTVV.

There are a few counts of this clone. The V call is TRBV19, the J call TRBJ1-1, with 7 bases aligning to TRBD1. This CDR3 region has 14 residues. CDR1 and CDR2 (germline): LNHDA, SQIVND (reference sequence). V lost 1 base to trimming and J lost 9 bases; unmatched junction nucleotides: 8. The CDR3 spells CASSIGWARGKAFF. The CDR3 region has the DNA TGTGCCAGTAGTATAGGCTGGGCCAGGGGGAAAGCTTTCTTT.

V and J are TRBV10-2 and TRBJ1-4, with TRBD1 matching over 7 bases. The length of the CDR3 is 14 residues. The ends lost 8 bases at V and 4 bases at J; junction bases unmatched: 7. Germline assignment: CDR1 WSHSY and CDR2 SAAADI. The CDR3 DNA follows: TGCGCCAGCGCCGGGGCAGGGGGTAATGAAAAACTGTTTTTT. Its protein is CASAGAGGNEKLFF.

This chain uses TRBV6-5 with TRBJ1-5, with 7 bases that match TRBD1. Germline-derived CDR1 and CDR2 are MNHEY and SVGAGI. The J segment lost 7 bases and the V segment lost 1 base, leaving 7 bases of the junction unmatched. This CDR3 comprises 15 residues. The DNA for the CDR3 is TGTGCCAGCAGTTACTACGAGACAGGGAGGCAGCCCCAGCATTTT. Its translation: CASSYYETGRQPQHF.

As for this clone: The germline gene is not matched at one end of the junction; a read error may be the cause. The chain uses TRBV30 and TRBJ1-2, with D tentatively TRBD1 (6 bases). Looked up from germline, CDR1 is GTSNPN and CDR2 is SVGIG (reference sequence). This CDR3 contains 15 residues. This chain's CDR3 is CAWSVVVTGTYGCTF. The CDR3 region has the DNA TGTGCCTGGAGTGTGGTGGTAACAGGGACCTATGGCTGCACCTTC.